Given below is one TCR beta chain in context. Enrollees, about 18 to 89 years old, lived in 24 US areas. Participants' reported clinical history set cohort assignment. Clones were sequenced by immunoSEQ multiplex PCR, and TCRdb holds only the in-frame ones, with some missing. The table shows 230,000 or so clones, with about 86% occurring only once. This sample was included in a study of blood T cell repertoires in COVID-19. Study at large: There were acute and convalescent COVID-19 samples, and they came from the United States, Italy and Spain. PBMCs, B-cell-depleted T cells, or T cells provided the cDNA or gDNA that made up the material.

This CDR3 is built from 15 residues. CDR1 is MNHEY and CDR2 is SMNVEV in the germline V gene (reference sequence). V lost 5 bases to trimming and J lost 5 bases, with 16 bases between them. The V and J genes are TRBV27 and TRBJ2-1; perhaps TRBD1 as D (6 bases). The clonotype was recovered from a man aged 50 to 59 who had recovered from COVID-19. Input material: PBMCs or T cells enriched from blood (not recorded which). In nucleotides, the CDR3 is TGTGCCAGCAGTAACCCAGGGGCTTACAACAATGAGCAGTTCTTC. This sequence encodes CASSNPGAYNNEQFF.